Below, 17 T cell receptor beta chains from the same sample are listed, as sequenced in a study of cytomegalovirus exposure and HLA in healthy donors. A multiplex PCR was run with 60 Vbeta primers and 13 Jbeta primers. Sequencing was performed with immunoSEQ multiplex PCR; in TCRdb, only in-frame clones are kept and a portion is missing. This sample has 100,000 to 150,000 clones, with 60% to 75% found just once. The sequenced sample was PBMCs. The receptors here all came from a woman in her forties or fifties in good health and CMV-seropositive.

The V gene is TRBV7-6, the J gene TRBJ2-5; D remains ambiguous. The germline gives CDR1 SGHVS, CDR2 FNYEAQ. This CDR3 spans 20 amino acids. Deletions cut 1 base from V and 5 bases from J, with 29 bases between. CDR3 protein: CASSLGPGGRLPSTQETQYF. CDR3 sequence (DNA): TGTGCCAGCAGCTTAGGCCCCGGCGGCCGCCTCCCGAGCACCCAGGAGACCCAGTACTTC.

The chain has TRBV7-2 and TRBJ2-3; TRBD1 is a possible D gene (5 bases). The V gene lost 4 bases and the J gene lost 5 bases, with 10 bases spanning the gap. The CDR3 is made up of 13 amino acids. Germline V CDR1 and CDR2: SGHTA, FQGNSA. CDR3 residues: CASSSYQGDTQYF. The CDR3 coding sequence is TGTGCCAGCAGCTCATATCAGGGAGATACGCAGTATTTT.

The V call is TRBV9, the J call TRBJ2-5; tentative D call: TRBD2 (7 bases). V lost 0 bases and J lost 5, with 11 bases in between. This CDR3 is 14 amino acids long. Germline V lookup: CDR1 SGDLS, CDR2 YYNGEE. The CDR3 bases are TGTGCCAGCAGCGTAGCGGGGGGCGGCGAGACCCAGTACTTC. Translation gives CASSVAGGGETQYF. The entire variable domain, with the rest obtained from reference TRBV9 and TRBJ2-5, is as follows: DSGVTQTPKHLITATGQRVTLRCSPRSGDLSVYWYQQSLDQGLQFLIQYYNGEERAKGNILERFSAQQFPDLHSELNLSSLELGDSALYFCASSVAGGGETQYFGPGTRLLVL.

The CDR3 DNA follows: TGTGCCAGCAGCTTGCCCGGACAGGGGGAGACCCAGTACTTC. It yields the protein CASSLPGQGETQYF. The rearrangement uses TRBV5-4 and TRBJ2-5; 9 bases fit TRBD1. CDR3 length: 14 residues. Looked up from germline, CDR1 is SGHNT and CDR2 is YYREEE (reference sequence). V shed 1 base, J shed 5 bases, and the junction held 3 bases outside the gene matches.

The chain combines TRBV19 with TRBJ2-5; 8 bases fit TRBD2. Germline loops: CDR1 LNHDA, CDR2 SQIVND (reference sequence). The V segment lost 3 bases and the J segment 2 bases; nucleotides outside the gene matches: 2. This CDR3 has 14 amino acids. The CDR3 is CASSIRGGQETQYF. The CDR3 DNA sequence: TGTGCCAGTAGTATTCGGGGGGGGCAAGAGACCCAGTACTTC.

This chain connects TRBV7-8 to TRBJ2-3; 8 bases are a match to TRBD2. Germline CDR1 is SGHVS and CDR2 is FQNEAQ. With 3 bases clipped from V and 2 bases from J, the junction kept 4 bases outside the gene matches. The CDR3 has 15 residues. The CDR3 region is CASSFRGGNTDTQYF. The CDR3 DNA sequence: TGTGCCAGCAGCTTCCGGGGGGGGAACACAGATACGCAGTATTTT.

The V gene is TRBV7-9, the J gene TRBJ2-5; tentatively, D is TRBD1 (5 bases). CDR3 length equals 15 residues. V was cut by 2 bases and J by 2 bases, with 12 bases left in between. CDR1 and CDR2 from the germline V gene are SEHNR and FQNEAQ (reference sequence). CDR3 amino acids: CASSLLGAGQETQYF. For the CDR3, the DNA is TGTGCCAGCAGCTTACTAGGGGCAGGGCAAGAGACCCAGTACTTC.

The CDR3 region is CASREREPRYGYTF. DNA of the CDR3: TGTGCCAGCAGAGAGAGGGAACCCCGCTATGGCTACACCTTC. This chain joins TRBV6-1 and TRBJ1-2; D call uncertain. Trimming removed 6 bases from V and 4 bases from J, with 15 bases in between. CDR3 size: 14 residues. Germline V CDR1 and CDR2: MNHNS, SASEGT.

DNA of the CDR3: TGTGCCAGTAGTTCCCCCCCGGACAGGGAAAAACTGTTTTTT. This sequence encodes CASSSPPDREKLFF. The rearrangement joins TRBV19 to TRBJ1-4, with 7 bases that match TRBD1. Germline assignment: CDR1 LNHDA and CDR2 SQIVND (reference sequence). The V and J ends lost 5 bases and 8 bases, in that order; junction bases with no gene match: 8. This CDR3 has 14 residues. The full variable domain, rest sourced from reference TRBV19 and TRBJ1-4, is DGGITQSPKYLFRKEGQNVTLSCEQNLNHDAMYWYRQDPGQGLRLIYYSQIVNDFQKGDIAEGYSVSREKKESFPLTVTSAQKNPTAFYLCASSSPPDREKLFFGSGTQLSVL.

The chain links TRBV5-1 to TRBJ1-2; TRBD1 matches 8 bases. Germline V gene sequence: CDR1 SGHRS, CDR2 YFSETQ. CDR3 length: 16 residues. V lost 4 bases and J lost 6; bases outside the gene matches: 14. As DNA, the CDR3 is TGCGCCAGCAGCCCGGGACAGGCCGGGATCTTTGATGGCTACACCTTC. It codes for CASSPGQAGIFDGYTF.

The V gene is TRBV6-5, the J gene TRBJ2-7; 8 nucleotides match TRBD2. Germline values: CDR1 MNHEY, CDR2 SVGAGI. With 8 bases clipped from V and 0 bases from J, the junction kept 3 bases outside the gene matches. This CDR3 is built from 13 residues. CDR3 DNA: TGTGCCAGCTCCGGGGGGGTCTCCTACGAGCAGTACTTC. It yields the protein CASSGGVSYEQYF.

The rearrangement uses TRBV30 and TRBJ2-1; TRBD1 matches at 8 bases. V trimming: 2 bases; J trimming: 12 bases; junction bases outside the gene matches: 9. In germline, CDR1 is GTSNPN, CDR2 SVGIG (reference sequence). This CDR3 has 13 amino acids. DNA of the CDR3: TGTGCCTGGAGTTCAACCAGCACAGGGGGGCAGTTCTTC. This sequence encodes CAWSSTSTGGQFF.

The CDR3, as DNA: TGTGCCTGGAAACAGGGGACCTCCTACGAGCAGTACTTC. Residues: CAWKQGTSYEQYF. This chain links TRBV30 with TRBJ2-7; TRBD1 agrees at 7 bases. Germline assignment: CDR1 GTSNPN and CDR2 SVGIG (reference sequence). V dropped 4 bases and J dropped 0; count of bases not matched to a gene: 3. This CDR3 is 13 amino acids long. Full variable domain (rest looked up from reference TRBV30 and TRBJ2-7): SQTIHQWPATLVQPVGSPLSLECTVEGTSNPNLYWYRQAAGRGLQLLFYSVGIGQISSEVPQNLSASRPQDRQFILSSKKLLLSDSGFYLCAWKQGTSYEQYFGPGTRLTVT.

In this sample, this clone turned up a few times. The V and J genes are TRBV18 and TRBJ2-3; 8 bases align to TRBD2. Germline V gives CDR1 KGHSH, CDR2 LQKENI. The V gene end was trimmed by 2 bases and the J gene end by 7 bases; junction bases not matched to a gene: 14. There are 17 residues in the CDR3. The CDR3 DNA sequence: TGTGCCAGCTCACCAGTCGCGGGGGGACGAACCTCGAATACGCAGTATTTT. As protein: CASSPVAGGRTSNTQYF.

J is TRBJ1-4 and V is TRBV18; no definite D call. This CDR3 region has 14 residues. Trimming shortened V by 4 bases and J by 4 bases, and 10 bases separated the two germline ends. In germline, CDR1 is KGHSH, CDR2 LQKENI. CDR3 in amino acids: CASSRAGGNEKLFF. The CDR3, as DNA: TGTGCCAGCTCACGGGCGGGCGGTAATGAAAAACTGTTTTTT.

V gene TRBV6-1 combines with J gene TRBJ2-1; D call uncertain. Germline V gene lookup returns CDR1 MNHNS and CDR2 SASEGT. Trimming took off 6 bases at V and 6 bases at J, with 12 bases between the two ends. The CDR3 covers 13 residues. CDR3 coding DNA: TGTGCCAGCAGGAAAGACTCGGCCAATGAGCAGTTCTTC. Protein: CASRKDSANEQFF.

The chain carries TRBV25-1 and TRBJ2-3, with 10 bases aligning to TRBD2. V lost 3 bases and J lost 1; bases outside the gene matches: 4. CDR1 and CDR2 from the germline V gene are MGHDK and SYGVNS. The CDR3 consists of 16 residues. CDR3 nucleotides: TGTGCCAGCAGTGATTCTAGCGGGGGCCGCACAGATACGCAGTATTTT. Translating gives CASSDSSGGRTDTQYF.